This record covers a single T cell receptor (beta chain). The data belong to a study of blood T cell repertoires in COVID-19. Study overall: Donors in the United States, Italy and Spain gave samples during acute or convalescent COVID-19. Sample material is recorded as cDNA or gDNA derived from T cells, B-cell-depleted T cells, or PBMCs.

Cohort assignment relied on participant-reported clinical history. In the authors' workflow: Amplification from reference gene primers served as the basis for estimated nucleated cell counts. The method was immunoSEQ multiplex PCR; TCRdb's version includes in-frame clones alone and lacks a portion of them. The V and J calls and clone size come from that table; D and trimming were worked out from the DNA. Here the sample spans approximately 250,000 clones, about 91% being singletons. V lost 0 bases, J lost 7 bases, and 5 bases stayed unmatched. Germline V gene data show CDR1 as WSHSY and CDR2 as SAAADI. This CDR3 has 14 amino acids.

The sequence derives from a woman between 40 and 50 years old with acute COVID-19. The chain recombines TRBV10-2 with TRBJ1-2; 7 nucleotides match TRBD1. What was sequenced was PBMCs or T cells enriched from blood (not recorded which). DNA of the CDR3: TGCGCCAGCAGTGAGTCAGGGGGCTCTGGTGGCTACACCTTC. Protein: CASSESGGSGGYTF.